The entry that follows covers one T cell receptor (beta chain) sequence. Its target is unknown. The sample is drawn from a study of CD8 T cells in ankylosing spondylitis. Whole-study findings and limits: Significant enrichment of disease-linked clones was reportedly seen in matched ankylosing spondylitis synovial fluid. The study identified a TCR beta motif of several highly homologous variants that appeared characteristic of ankylosing spondylitis blood.

CDR3 length: 12 amino acids. Trimming took off 3 bases at V and 0 bases at J, with 6 bases between the two ends. Germline loops: CDR1 DFQATT, CDR2 SNEGSKA (reference sequence). Generation of TCR beta libraries employed quantitative 5'-RACE incorporating molecular barcodes. One entry per CDR3 protein results from TCRdb running MiXCR on the 5' RACE reads. Of around 320,000 distinct CDR3 sequences listed, roughly 20% were seen once; the top ten hold 3.5%. The chain is built from TRBV20-1 and TRBJ2-7; D unresolved. The sequenced sample was blood, either unsorted or a sorted T cell fraction (not recorded which). The TCR comes from a female donor with ankylosing spondylitis or in good health (not recorded which). This CDR3 is CSASPGSYEQYF. The CDR3 region has the DNA TGCAGTGCTAGTCCGGGCTCCTACGAGCAGTACTTC.